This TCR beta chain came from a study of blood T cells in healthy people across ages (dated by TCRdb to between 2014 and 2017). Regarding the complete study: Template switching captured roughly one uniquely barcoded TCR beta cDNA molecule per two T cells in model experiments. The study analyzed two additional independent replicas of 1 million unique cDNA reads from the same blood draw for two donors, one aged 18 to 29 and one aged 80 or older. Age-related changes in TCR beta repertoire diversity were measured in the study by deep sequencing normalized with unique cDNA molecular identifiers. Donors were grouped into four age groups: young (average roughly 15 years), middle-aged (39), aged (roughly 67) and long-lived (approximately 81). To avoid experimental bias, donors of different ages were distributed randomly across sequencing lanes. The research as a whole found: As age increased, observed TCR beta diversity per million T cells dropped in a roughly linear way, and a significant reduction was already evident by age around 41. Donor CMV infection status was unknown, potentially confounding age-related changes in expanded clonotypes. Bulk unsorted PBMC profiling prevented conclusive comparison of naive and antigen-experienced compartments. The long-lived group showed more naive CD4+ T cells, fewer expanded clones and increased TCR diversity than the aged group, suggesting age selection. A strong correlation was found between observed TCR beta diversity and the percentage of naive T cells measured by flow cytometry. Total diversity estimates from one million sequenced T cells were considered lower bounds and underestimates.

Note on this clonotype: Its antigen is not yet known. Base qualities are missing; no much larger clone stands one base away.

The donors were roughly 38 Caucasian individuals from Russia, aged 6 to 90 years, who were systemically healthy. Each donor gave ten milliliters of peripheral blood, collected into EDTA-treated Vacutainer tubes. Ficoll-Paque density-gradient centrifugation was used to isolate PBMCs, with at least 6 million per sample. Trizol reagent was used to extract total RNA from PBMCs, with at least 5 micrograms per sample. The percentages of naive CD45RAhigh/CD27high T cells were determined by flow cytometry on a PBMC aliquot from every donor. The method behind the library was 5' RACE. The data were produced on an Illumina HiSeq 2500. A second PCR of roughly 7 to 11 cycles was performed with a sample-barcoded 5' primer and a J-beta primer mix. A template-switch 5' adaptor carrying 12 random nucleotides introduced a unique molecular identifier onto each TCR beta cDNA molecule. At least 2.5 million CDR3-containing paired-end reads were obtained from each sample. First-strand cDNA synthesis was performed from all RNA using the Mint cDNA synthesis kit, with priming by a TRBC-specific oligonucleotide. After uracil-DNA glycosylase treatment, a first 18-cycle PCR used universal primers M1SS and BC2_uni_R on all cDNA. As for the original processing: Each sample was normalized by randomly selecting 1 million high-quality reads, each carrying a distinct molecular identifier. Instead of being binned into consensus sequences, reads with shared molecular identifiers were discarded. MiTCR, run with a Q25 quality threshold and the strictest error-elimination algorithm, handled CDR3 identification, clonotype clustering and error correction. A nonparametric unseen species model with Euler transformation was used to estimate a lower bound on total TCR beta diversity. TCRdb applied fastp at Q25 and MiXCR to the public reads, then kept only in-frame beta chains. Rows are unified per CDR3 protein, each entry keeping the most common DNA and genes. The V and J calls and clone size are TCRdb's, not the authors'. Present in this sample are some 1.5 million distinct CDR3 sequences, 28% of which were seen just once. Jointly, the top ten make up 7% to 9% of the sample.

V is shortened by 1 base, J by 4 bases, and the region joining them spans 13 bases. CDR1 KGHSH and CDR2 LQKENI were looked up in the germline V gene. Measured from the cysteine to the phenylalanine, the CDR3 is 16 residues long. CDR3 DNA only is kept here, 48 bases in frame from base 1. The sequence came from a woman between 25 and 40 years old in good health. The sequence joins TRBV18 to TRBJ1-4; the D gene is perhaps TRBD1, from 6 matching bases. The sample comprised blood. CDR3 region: CASSPRLDSRNEKLFF. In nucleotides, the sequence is TGTGCCAGCTCACCACGTTTGGACAGCCGTAATGAAAAACTGTTTTTT.